The 9 T cell receptor beta chains below all came from one sample that was sequenced in a study of T cell responses to AZD1222 COVID-19 vaccine. The assay was immunoSEQ multiplex PCR, and TCRdb's table has in-frame clones only and misses some. The sample lists about 92,000 clones, approximately 90% seen once, with 20% to 25% in the top ten. The input for sequencing was peripheral blood, taken on day 0 of AZD1222 vaccination. The receptors here all came from an adult in good health.

The chain combines TRBV7-9 with TRBJ1-2; no clear D. This CDR3 has 15 amino acids. Per the germline V gene, CDR1 is SEHNR and CDR2 is FQNEAQ (reference sequence). V dropped 5 bases and J dropped 6 bases, with 19 bases sitting between them. Here the CDR3 reads CASSLRIWGDDGYTF. As DNA, the CDR3 is TGTGCCAGCAGCCTGCGGATCTGGGGAGACGATGGCTACACCTTC.

The V gene is TRBV10-3, the J gene TRBJ1-4; 8 bases align to TRBD1. Germline lookup yields CDR1 ENHRY and CDR2 SYGVKD. The junction had 7 bases not matched to a gene; V was cut back by 4 bases and J by 6 bases. The CDR3 is 15 amino acids. The CDR3 DNA is TGTGCCATCAGTGGGTTGGCAGGGGGCGATGAAAAACTGTTTTTT. Encoded protein: CAISGLAGGDEKLFF.

This chain joins TRBV18 and TRBJ1-6; 11 bases match TRBD1. The CDR3 loop spans 15 amino acids. J was trimmed by 11 bases and V by 4 bases; bases with no gene match: 7. Germline V gene data show CDR1 as KGHSH and CDR2 as LQKENI. The CDR3 DNA follows: TGTGCCAGCTCACTGGCGGGACAGGGGGGTCCACCCCTCCACTTT. Translating gives CASSLAGQGGPPLHF.

This clone showed up just once. The rearrangement links TRBV5-6 to TRBJ1-2; 10 nucleotides match TRBD1. Unmatched junction bases numbered 7, after V lost 2 bases and J lost 3 bases. Germline V gene data show CDR1 as SGHDT and CDR2 as YYEEEE. This CDR3 is built from 16 residues. The CDR3 DNA is TGTGCCAGCAGCTTTTCATCGACAGGGGGCGACTATGGCTACACCTTC. Translated: CASSFSSTGGDYGYTF.

The V and J genes are TRBV5-4 and TRBJ1-1; 11 bases match TRBD1. In germline, CDR1 is SGHNT, CDR2 YYREEE (reference sequence). Trimming took 0 bases from V and 5 from J; bases not matched to a gene: 6. This CDR3 comprises 16 residues. The CDR3 DNA sequence: TGTGCCAGCAGCTTGGCGGACAGGGGGCGAGGGACTGAAGCTTTCTTT. Translation: CASSLADRGRGTEAFF.

J is TRBJ2-7 and V is TRBV5-1, with D unclear. Germline CDR1 SGHRS, CDR2 YFSETQ. V shed 0 bases and J shed 4 bases, with 11 bases lying between them. This CDR3 region has 14 residues. As DNA, the CDR3 is TGCGCCAGCAGCTTGGCAAAACCCGAATACGAGCAGTACTTC. It codes for CASSLAKPEYEQYF.

This sequence joins TRBV7-9 and TRBJ1-1; D remains unclear. V shed 3 bases and J shed 1 base, with 6 bases lying between them. CDR1 and CDR2 (germline): SEHNR, FQNEAQ (reference sequence). CDR3 size: 13 residues. In nucleotides, the CDR3 is TGTGCCAGCAGCTTCCAACAGAACACTGAAGCTTTCTTT. Translation: CASSFQQNTEAFF.

The chain employs TRBV9 and TRBJ1-6; D unclear. The CDR3 spans 14 residues. Germline CDR1 and CDR2: SGDLS and YYNGEE. Trimming pared 2 bases from V and 9 bases from J, leaving 12 bases between. CDR3 bases: TGTGCCAGCAGCGTGGAAGTACTAGGTTCACCCCTCCACTTT. As protein: CASSVEVLGSPLHF.

The V call is TRBV19, the J call TRBJ1-1; the D is unclear. The length of the CDR3 is 15 residues. CDR1 is LNHDA, CDR2 SQIVND, per germline (reference sequence). V dropped 4 bases and J dropped 4 bases, with 16 bases sitting between them. CDR3 DNA: TGTGCCAGTAGTAGGGTAGACATCCTGGGCACTGAAGCTTTCTTT. Translation: CASSRVDILGTEAFF.